A single sample is the source of the 32 T cell receptor beta chains below, sequenced in a study of T cell responses to AZD1222 COVID-19 vaccine (dated by TCRdb to 2020 to 2023). The library came from the immunoSEQ multiplex PCR assay. In its TCRdb copy, this immuneACCESS table keeps in-frame sequences only and misses some clones. Where compared with another copy, unresolved V genes explain less than half of these, and the others have no known cause. The sample table lists about 94,000 clones, 85% of them with a count of one. The ten most abundant clones make up 4.5% of the sample. In the paper's terms, the time point label means: about 28 days (+/-7) after the second vaccine dose. The material sequenced was peripheral blood, taken 28 days after the second AZD1222 dose. The receptors come from an adult who received the AZD1222 COVID-19 vaccine.

The gene calls are TRBV5-6 and TRBJ2-3; 11 positions agree with TRBD2. The V gene's germline CDR1 is SGHDT and CDR2 YYEEEE. V lost 3 bases to trimming and J lost 14 bases; unmatched junction nucleotides: 8. This CDR3 is 13 amino acids long. CDR3 residues: CASSYLAGGEGYF. As DNA, the CDR3 is TGTGCCAGCAGCTACTTAGCGGGAGGGGAAGGGTATTTT.

The J gene is TRBJ2-2, the V gene TRBV7-9; 11 bases are shared with TRBD2. V shed 5 bases, J shed 7 bases, and the junction held 9 bases outside the gene matches. Germline values: CDR1 SEHNR, CDR2 FQNEAQ (reference sequence). CDR3 size: 16 residues. The CDR3 DNA reads as TGTGCCAGCAGCCCAAATAGCGGGAGGGTCAGCGGGGAGCTGTTTTTT. Protein product: CASSPNSGRVSGELFF.

This chain uses TRBV27 with TRBJ2-7, with 13 bases that match TRBD2. The CDR3 sequence is 16 residues long. Germline V CDR1 and CDR2: MNHEY, SMNVEV (reference sequence). J gave up 2 bases and V 2 bases, and 3 bases lay outside the gene matches. The chain's CDR3 is CASSLGLAGDPYEQYF. The DNA for the CDR3 is TGTGCCAGCAGTTTAGGACTAGCGGGGGACCCCTACGAGCAGTACTTC.

J is TRBJ2-1 and V is TRBV7-8, with TRBD2 matching 7 bases. Germline CDR1 SGHVS, CDR2 FQNEAQ. The CDR3 length is 15 residues. V lost 3 bases and J lost 8; bases outside the gene matches: 10. CDR3 nucleotides: TGTGCCAGCAGCTTGAGGCGGGAGCTTAGAGATGAGCAGTTCTTC. It codes for CASSLRRELRDEQFF.

The chain couples TRBV11-2 to TRBJ2-1; TRBD2 agrees at 9 bases. The length of the CDR3 is 16 residues. V lost 5 bases to trimming and J lost 6 bases; unmatched junction nucleotides: 11. Germline V gene lookup returns CDR1 SGHAT and CDR2 FQNNGV. The DNA of the CDR3 is TGTGCCAGCAGCGGCCTCAGGCGGGAGGGGCCCAATGAGCAGTTCTTC. As protein: CASSGLRREGPNEQFF.

V and J are TRBV27 and TRBJ1-3; D gene ambiguous. The V gene lost 3 bases and the J gene lost 2 bases, with 11 bases spanning the gap. The CDR3 runs to 15 residues. Germline CDR1 reads MNHEY; CDR2 reads SMNVEV (reference sequence). Here the CDR3 DNA reads TGTGCCAGCAGTTTGGAAGGGAGGGCTGGAAACACCATATATTTT. It codes for CASSLEGRAGNTIYF.

V gene TRBV30 combines with J gene TRBJ1-1; D possibly corresponds to TRBD1 (5 bases). Germline V CDR1 and CDR2: GTSNPN, SVGIG (reference sequence). CDR3 length equals 13 residues. The V end was cut by 3 bases, the J end by 3 bases, with 11 bases between. CDR3 region: CAWRSTGYTEAFF. CDR3 nucleotides: TGTGCCTGGAGGAGTACAGGTTACACTGAAGCTTTCTTT.

The chain combines TRBV30 with TRBJ2-6; D may correspond to TRBD1 or TRBD2 (6 bases each). The germline CDR1 and CDR2 sequences are GTSNPN and SVGIG (reference sequence). V was trimmed by 8 bases and J by 0 bases, leaving 20 bases between them. The CDR3 extends over 17 amino acids. The CDR3 DNA reads TGTGCCCATTATCGAGGTCGGGGGCGCTCTGGGGCCAACGTCCTGACTTTC. It is translated as CAHYRGRGRSGANVLTF.

This chain links TRBV7-9 with TRBJ1-3; TRBD1 is a possible D gene (6 bases). The germline V and J ends were trimmed by 5 bases and 3 bases, with 8 bases remaining between them. The CDR3 extends over 13 amino acids. Germline CDR1 reads SEHNR; CDR2 reads FQNEAQ (reference sequence). In DNA form, the CDR3 reads TGTGCCAGCAGCCCAGGGGTTGGAAACACCATATATTTT. Its translation: CASSPGVGNTIYF.

This chain links TRBV5-6 with TRBJ1-6, with D hard to call. Germline values: CDR1 SGHDT, CDR2 YYEEEE. The V end lost 1 base, the J end lost 8 bases, and 4 bases lay between the germline ends. This CDR3 is built from 12 residues. The CDR3, as DNA: TGTGCCAGCAGCTTGCTGTATTCACCCCTCCACTTT. It encodes CASSLLYSPLHF.

The chain couples TRBV19 to TRBJ1-4; D remains unclear. This CDR3 has 13 residues. Germline loops: CDR1 LNHDA, CDR2 SQIVND (reference sequence). V dropped 4 bases and J dropped 6 bases, with 9 bases sitting between them. CDR3 residues: CASSREYDEKLFF. The CDR3 DNA sequence: TGTGCCAGTAGTAGAGAGTACGATGAAAAACTGTTTTTT.

The rearrangement joins TRBV18 to TRBJ1-2; TRBD1 matches at 8 bases. Per the germline V gene, CDR1 is KGHSH and CDR2 is LQKENI. CDR3 length equals 13 residues. V lost 3 bases to trimming and J lost 6 bases; unmatched junction nucleotides: 3. DNA for the CDR3: TGTGCCAGCTCACCCAGACAGGGGCATGGCTACACCTTC. Translating gives CASSPRQGHGYTF.

The rearrangement uses TRBV23-1 and TRBJ1-4; D is ambiguous. TRBV23-1 is treated as an ORF (open reading frame) with a function not yet certain. V lost 0 bases to trimming and J lost 5 bases, with 1 base between them. The length of the CDR3 is 12 residues. As DNA, the CDR3 is TGCGCCAGCAGTCAATCGAATGAAAAACTGTTTTTT. This sequence encodes CASSQSNEKLFF.

V and J are TRBV20-1 and TRBJ2-7, with 9 bases identical to TRBD2. The germline V gene encodes CDR1 DFQATT and CDR2 SNEGSKA (reference sequence). After removal of 3 bases from V and 6 bases from J, the junction contained 9 bases not matched to a gene. The CDR3 is 14 residues long. The CDR3 reads CSASRLAGFGEQYF. CDR3 coding DNA: TGCAGTGCTAGTCGTCTAGCGGGATTCGGCGAGCAGTACTTC.

This chain links TRBV14 with TRBJ2-1, with D perhaps TRBD2 (5 bases). In germline, CDR1 is SGHDN, CDR2 FVKESK. The CDR3 runs 15 residues. Trimming stripped 1 base from V and 0 bases from J, with 7 bases between. The CDR3 DNA reads as TGTGCCAGCAGCCAAGCAGCGGCCTCCTACAATGAGCAGTTCTTC. Amino acid sequence: CASSQAAASYNEQFF.

Here the CDR3 reads CASSGDFYGYTF. The CDR3 bases are TGTGCCAGCAGCGGGGACTTCTATGGCTACACCTTC. This chain joins TRBV11-2 and TRBJ1-2, with D tentatively TRBD1 (5 bases). The V end was cut by 5 bases, the J end by 4 bases, with 8 bases between. This CDR3 has 12 residues. CDR1 and CDR2 from the germline V gene are SGHAT and FQNNGV.

The V gene is TRBV2, the J gene TRBJ1-4; weak D call: TRBD1 (5 bases). The V gene's germline CDR1 is SNHLY and CDR2 FYNNEI. The CDR3 is 14 amino acids. V lost 10 bases and J lost 0, with 12 bases in between. Here the CDR3 reads CATKQDTTNEKLFF. The DNA for the CDR3 is TGTGCCACCAAACAGGATACAACTAATGAAAAACTGTTTTTT.

The chain couples TRBV11-2 to TRBJ2-1, with D unresolved. V lost 1 base to trimming and J lost 4 bases, with 5 bases between them. Germline lookup yields CDR1 SGHAT and CDR2 FQNNGV. The CDR3 is made up of 13 amino acids. For the CDR3, the DNA is TGTGCCAGCAGCTTAGGGCAGTACAATGAGCAGTTCTTC. Translation gives CASSLGQYNEQFF.

J is TRBJ2-7 and V is TRBV15, with a tentative D call TRBD2 (5 bases). The CDR3 consists of 12 residues. V gave up 6 bases and J gave up 9 bases, with 15 bases separating them. Germline V gene lookup returns CDR1 LNHNV and CDR2 YYDKDF (reference sequence). CDR3 loop: CATSHRRGAQYF. The CDR3 DNA is TGTGCCACCAGTCACCGACGGGGAGCGCAGTACTTC.

The genes are TRBV20-1 and TRBJ2-4; D is undetermined. CDR3 size: 10 residues. V lost 2 bases, J lost 8 bases, and 4 bases lay in between. CDR1 DFQATT and CDR2 SNEGSKA come from the germline V gene (reference sequence). The CDR3 sequence: CSARRDIQYF. The CDR3 DNA sequence: TGCAGTGCTAGAAGGGACATTCAGTACTTC.

This clone has a single count. The chain's CDR3 is CAATSPGYNEQFF. The CDR3 DNA sequence: TGTGCCGCTACCTCGCCAGGCTACAATGAGCAGTTCTTC. The gene calls are TRBV10-3 and TRBJ2-1; D remains ambiguous. CDR3 size: 13 residues. V dropped 11 bases and J dropped 3 bases, with 14 bases sitting between them. Germline CDR1 ENHRY, CDR2 SYGVKD.

V is TRBV9 and J is TRBJ1-2, with 8 bases lining up with TRBD1. From germline, CDR1 is SGDLS and CDR2 YYNGEE. The CDR3 is 13 amino acids. V lost 4 bases to trimming and J lost 7 bases; unmatched junction nucleotides: 6. CDR3 in amino acids: CASSTGGAVGYTF. The CDR3 DNA sequence: TGTGCCAGCAGCACAGGGGGGGCCGTTGGCTACACCTTC.

The V call is TRBV9, the J call TRBJ1-3; D gene unclear. Trimming left V 0 bases short and J 10 bases short, with 14 bases between. This CDR3 has 14 residues. The V gene's germline CDR1 is SGDLS and CDR2 YYNGEE. CDR3 region: CASSVATAPGTIYF. Written as DNA, the CDR3 is TGTGCCAGCAGCGTAGCTACGGCCCCGGGGACCATATATTTT.

This chain uses TRBV18 with TRBJ1-1; perhaps TRBD1 as D (5 bases). The CDR3 runs to 15 residues. Germline-derived CDR1 and CDR2 are KGHSH and LQKENI. Trimming left V 4 bases short and J 1 base short, with 13 bases between. The CDR3 loop is CASSLNIQGNTEAFF. CDR3 in DNA: TGTGCCAGCTCACTGAACATCCAGGGGAACACTGAAGCTTTCTTT.

The chain recombines TRBV25-1 with TRBJ1-1; D gene uncertain. Trimming removed 4 bases at V and 3 bases at J, with 9 bases between. The CDR3 is 13 residues long. The germline gives CDR1 MGHDK, CDR2 SYGVNS. The DNA of the CDR3 is TGTGCCAGCAGTGTCGGGTGGGACACTGAAGCTTTCTTT. The encoded protein is CASSVGWDTEAFF.

CDR3 amino acids: CASISSGKGGEQFF. The CDR3 DNA is TGTGCTTCCATTTCGAGCGGAAAAGGTGGTGAGCAGTTCTTC. J is TRBJ2-1 and V is TRBV30; possibly TRBD2 for D (5 bases). Germline values: CDR1 GTSNPN, CDR2 SVGIG (reference sequence). There are 14 residues in the CDR3.

The V call is TRBV3-1 (or the pseudogene TRBV3-2), the J call TRBJ1-4, with 9 bases matching TRBD1. Losses at the gene ends were 4 bases for V and 7 bases for J; bases not matched to a gene: 13. CDR3 length equals 17 residues. Germline V lookup: CDR1 LGHDT, CDR2 YNNKEL (reference sequence). The CDR3 nucleotides read TGTGCCAGCAGCCGCCTCCAGACAGGGGGTAATGGTGAAAAACTGTTTTTT. Protein sequence: CASSRLQTGGNGEKLFF.

V and J are TRBV6-2 or TRBV6-3 and TRBJ2-6, with 13 bases matching TRBD2. The CDR3 has 20 amino acids. V gave up 1 base and J gave up 1 base; unmatched junction bases: 7. Germline V CDR1 and CDR2: MNHEY, SVGEGT. CDR3 region: CASSYLRGTSGVSGANVLTF. The CDR3 region has the DNA TGTGCCAGCAGTTACTTAAGGGGGACTAGCGGGGTATCTGGGGCCAACGTCCTGACTTTC.

This clone was found once. The chain employs TRBV28 and TRBJ1-1; tentative D call: TRBD1 (6 bases). CDR1 and CDR2 from the germline V gene are MDHEN and SYDVKM. This CDR3 is 13 amino acids long. V lost 8 bases and J lost 5, with 15 bases in between. CDR3 DNA sequence: TGTGCCAGCTGTAATAGGGGGAATACTGAAGCTTTCTTT. This translates into CASCNRGNTEAFF.

The rearrangement joins TRBV27 to TRBJ2-3; D perhaps matches TRBD2 (6 bases). The germline V and J ends were trimmed by 6 bases and 6 bases, with 16 bases remaining between them. The CDR3 has 14 amino acids. The V gene's germline CDR1 is MNHEY and CDR2 SMNVEV (reference sequence). The CDR3: CASRELAFTDTQYF. The CDR3 nucleotides are TGTGCCAGCAGAGAACTAGCCTTTACCGATACGCAGTATTTT.

The chain combines TRBV9 with TRBJ2-3, with D perhaps given as TRBD1 or TRBD2 (5 bases each). V shed 0 bases and J shed 2 bases, with 10 bases lying between them. This CDR3 is 15 amino acids long. The V gene's germline CDR1 is SGDLS and CDR2 YYNGEE. CDR3 protein: CASSVGGTPTDTQYF. The CDR3 DNA follows: TGTGCCAGCAGCGTAGGAGGGACCCCCACAGATACGCAGTATTTT.

The chain employs TRBV14 and TRBJ1-2, with D tentatively TRBD1 (5 bases). V gave up 1 base and J gave up 8 bases, with 20 bases separating them. The V gene's germline CDR1 is SGHDN and CDR2 FVKESK. The CDR3 is 16 residues long. The CDR3 coding sequence is TGTGCCAGCAGCCAAGTCGCATATGCCGGGGCCGGGGGCTACACCTTC. This gives the protein CASSQVAYAGAGGYTF.